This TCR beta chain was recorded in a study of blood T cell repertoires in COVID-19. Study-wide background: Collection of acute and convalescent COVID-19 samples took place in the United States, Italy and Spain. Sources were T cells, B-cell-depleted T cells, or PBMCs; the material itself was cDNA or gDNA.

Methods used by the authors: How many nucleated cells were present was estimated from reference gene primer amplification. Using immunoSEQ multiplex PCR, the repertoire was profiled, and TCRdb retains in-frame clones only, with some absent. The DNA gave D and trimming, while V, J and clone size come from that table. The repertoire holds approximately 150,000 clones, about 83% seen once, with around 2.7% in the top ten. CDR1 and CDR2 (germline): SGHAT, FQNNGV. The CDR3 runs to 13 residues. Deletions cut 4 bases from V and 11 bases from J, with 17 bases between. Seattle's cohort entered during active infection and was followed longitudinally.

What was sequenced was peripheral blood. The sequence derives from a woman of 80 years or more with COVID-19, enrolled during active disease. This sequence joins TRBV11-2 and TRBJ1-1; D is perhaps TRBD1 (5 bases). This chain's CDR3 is CASSSTPETVAFF. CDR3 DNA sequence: TGTGCCAGCAGCTCAACACCGGAGACAGTGGCTTTCTTT.